These 18 T cell receptor beta chains originate from one sample sequenced in a study. TCRdb itself ran the RT-PCR reads through MiXCR, one entry per CDR3 protein. The table has about 680,000 distinct CDR3 sequences, 14% seen once. Sequenced sample: memory CD4+ T cells from blood. The receptors originated from a female donor in good health, serving as a healthy control.

This clonotype was recorded a few times. This chain connects TRBV7-2 to TRBJ2-3, with D possibly TRBD2 on 6 matching bases. With 5 bases removed from V and 0 bases from J, the gap between germline ends came to 15 bases. Germline V lookup: CDR1 SGHTA, CDR2 FQGNSA. There are 16 residues in the CDR3. CDR3 nucleotides: TGTGCCAGCAGCCCCACGAGCGGGTATAGCACAGATACGCAGTATTTT. Protein: CASSPTSGYSTDTQYF.

In its sample, this clonotype was seen many times. The chain uses TRBV5-1 and TRBJ2-3, with 10 bases identical to TRBD2. V lost 6 bases to trimming and J lost 1 base; unmatched junction nucleotides: 5. The CDR3 totals 15 residues. Looked up from germline, CDR1 is SGHRS and CDR2 is YFSETQ. For the CDR3, the DNA is TGCGCCAGCACCAAGGGGACTAGCGGCACAGATACGCAGTATTTT. This gives the protein CASTKGTSGTDTQYF.

The chain recombines TRBV7-8 with TRBJ2-5, with 12 bases fitting TRBD2. V shed 2 bases and J 0 bases; nucleotides not matched to a gene: 13. Germline V gene lookup returns CDR1 SGHVS and CDR2 FQNEAQ. The CDR3 contains 20 residues. The CDR3 DNA reads as TGTGCCAGCAGCTTATTCCCTAGCGGGAGGGCCGCCGACAACCAAGAGACCCAGTACTTC. This gives the protein CASSLFPSGRAADNQETQYF.

The chain links TRBV18 to TRBJ2-1; 9 bases fit TRBD1. This CDR3 has 16 residues. Germline V gene sequence: CDR1 KGHSH, CDR2 LQKENI. V shed 2 bases, J shed 3 bases, and the junction held 5 bases outside the gene matches. CDR3 in amino acids: CASSPNRGQNYNEQFF. CDR3 nucleotide sequence: TGTGCCAGCTCACCAAACAGGGGGCAAAACTACAATGAGCAGTTCTTC.

Here the CDR3 reads CASSSGLSDYGYTF. CDR3 in DNA: TGTGCCAGCTCATCGGGACTCAGCGACTATGGCTACACCTTC. The rearrangement links TRBV18 to TRBJ1-2; the D gene is possibly TRBD1 (5 bases). Trimming shortened V by 5 bases and J by 3 bases, and 13 bases separated the two germline ends. CDR1 is KGHSH, CDR2 LQKENI, per germline. This CDR3 is built from 14 residues.

This clonotype was observed a few times. The chain joins TRBV18 to TRBJ2-7, with TRBD1 matching 8 bases. The CDR3 runs to 15 residues. Germline lookup yields CDR1 KGHSH and CDR2 LQKENI. The V and J ends lost 6 bases and 6 bases, in that order; junction bases with no gene match: 13. The chain's CDR3 is CASSQGTGSLGEQYF. Here the CDR3 DNA reads TGTGCCAGCTCTCAAGGGACAGGTAGTTTGGGCGAGCAGTACTTC.

This chain links TRBV18 with TRBJ1-4, with D possibly TRBD1 on 5 matching bases. Trimming shortened V by 0 bases and J by 5 bases, and 7 bases separated the two germline ends. The CDR3 runs to 14 residues. CDR1 is KGHSH and CDR2 is LQKENI in the germline V gene. CDR3 loop: CASSPPQGNEKLFF. The CDR3 DNA is TGTGCCAGCTCACCACCCCAGGGCAATGAAAAACTGTTTTTT.

Many counts were recorded for this clonotype. The rearrangement uses TRBV20-1 and TRBJ2-3, with 11 bases fitting TRBD2. V lost 6 bases, J lost 6 bases, and 8 bases stayed unmatched. This CDR3 has 14 residues. Germline CDR1 is DFQATT and CDR2 is SNEGSKA (reference sequence). CDR3 region: CSALAGGPRDTQYF. CDR3 sequence (DNA): TGCAGTGCCTTAGCGGGGGGGCCCAGGGATACGCAGTATTTT.

The V gene is TRBV30, the J gene TRBJ1-6; 8 bases align to TRBD1. Unmatched junction bases numbered 15, after V lost 0 bases and J lost 11 bases. Germline V lookup: CDR1 GTSNPN, CDR2 SVGIG (reference sequence). The CDR3 spans 17 residues. CDR3: CAWSVFDRGPAWAPLHF. The CDR3 DNA is TGTGCCTGGAGTGTCTTCGACAGGGGCCCGGCGTGGGCACCCCTCCACTTT. The full variable domain, completed using reference TRBV30 and TRBJ1-6, is SQTIHQWPATLVQPVGSPLSLECTVEGTSNPNLYWYRQAAGRGLQLLFYSVGIGQISSEVPQNLSASRPQDRQFILSSKKLLLSDSGFYLCAWSVFDRGPAWAPLHFGNGTRLTVT.

V gene TRBV6-6 combines with J gene TRBJ2-5, with 7 bases fitting TRBD1. With V trimmed by 2 bases and J by 1 base, 4 bases remained unmatched. The CDR3 has 15 residues. Per the germline V gene, CDR1 is MNHNY and CDR2 is SVGAGI (reference sequence). The CDR3 region is CASSYRGQVQETQYF. CDR3 nucleotide sequence: TGTGCCAGCAGTTACCGAGGACAGGTCCAAGAGACCCAGTACTTC.

The chain couples TRBV20-1 to TRBJ1-1, with TRBD1 as a possible D gene (5 bases). Per the germline V gene, CDR1 is DFQATT and CDR2 is SNEGSKA (reference sequence). The CDR3 consists of 15 residues. Trimming pared 5 bases from V and 5 bases from J, leaving 21 bases between. CDR3 sequence: CSAPIPGRGGTEAFF. The CDR3 DNA reads TGCAGTGCTCCCATACCGGGCCGGGGGGGGACTGAAGCTTTCTTT.

This clonotype was counted at least ten times. The CDR3 DNA sequence: TGTGCCAGCAGCGTAGCGAGGCAGGGCACAGATACGCAGTATTTT. Residues: CASSVARQGTDTQYF. The chain recombines TRBV9 with TRBJ2-3; no clear D. CDR1 is SGDLS and CDR2 is YYNGEE in the germline V gene. Deletions cut 0 bases from V and 1 base from J, with 9 bases between. CDR3 length equals 15 residues.

This sequence joins TRBV6-2 or TRBV6-3 and TRBJ2-3; 14 bases line up with TRBD2. The ends lost 6 bases at V and 6 bases at J; junction bases unmatched: 5. CDR1 is MNHEY and CDR2 is SVGEGT in the germline V gene. CDR3 length equals 15 residues. CDR3 residues: CASRTSGGASDTQYF. CDR3 sequence (DNA): TGTGCCAGCAGGACTAGCGGGGGGGCCAGTGATACGCAGTATTTT.

This clonotype was detected many times. The chain has TRBV10-3 and TRBJ2-7, with 10 bases lining up with TRBD1. This CDR3 is built from 13 residues. V was pared by 10 bases and J by 3 bases, with 6 bases of the junction left unmatched. Germline V gene sequence: CDR1 ENHRY, CDR2 SYGVKD. The CDR3 sequence: CASRGTGVYEQYF. CDR3 sequence (DNA): TGTGCCAGTCGAGGGACAGGGGTCTACGAGCAGTACTTC.

This clonotype has just a few counts. The gene calls are TRBV7-8 and TRBJ2-3; D is uncertain. CDR3 size: 12 residues. Per germline, CDR1 SGHVS and CDR2 FQNEAQ. Trimming cost V 2 bases and J 6 bases, with 6 bases left between them. The CDR3 DNA is TGTGCCAGCAGCTTATTTCTTGATACGCAGTATTTT. It encodes CASSLFLDTQYF.

CDR3 nucleotides: TGTGCCAGCAGCTTAGGAATGGGACCCGACGAGCAGTACTTC. Amino acid sequence: CASSLGMGPDEQYF. V is TRBV11-2 and J is TRBJ2-7; either TRBD1 or TRBD2 may supply D (5 bases each). Germline V gene sequence: CDR1 SGHAT, CDR2 FQNNGV. The CDR3 extends over 14 amino acids. V gave up 1 base and J gave up 5 bases, with 12 bases separating them. Filled out from reference TRBV11-2 and TRBJ2-7, the complete variable domain reads EAGVAQSPRYKIIEKRQSVAFWCNPISGHATLYWYQQILGQGPKLLIQFQNNGVVDDSQLPKDRFSAERLKGVDSTLKIQPAKLEDSAVYLCASSLGMGPDEQYFGPGTRLTVT.

The rearrangement links TRBV5-1 to TRBJ1-1; D call uncertain. The V gene lost 2 bases and the J gene lost 6 bases, with 11 bases spanning the gap. The germline V gene encodes CDR1 SGHRS and CDR2 YFSETQ. The CDR3 contains 13 residues. Here the CDR3 reads CASSLNLEAEAFF. The DNA of the CDR3 is TGCGCCAGCAGCTTAAACCTCGAGGCTGAAGCTTTCTTT. The entire variable domain, with the rest obtained from reference TRBV5-1 and TRBJ1-1, is as follows: KAGVTQTPRYLIKTRGQQVTLSCSPISGHRSVSWYQQTPGQGLQFLFEYFSETQRNKGNFPGRFSGRQFSNSRSEMNVSTLELGDSALYLCASSLNLEAEAFFGQGTRLTVV.

The chain links TRBV20-1 to TRBJ2-1, with 12 bases identical to TRBD2. The germline CDR1 and CDR2 sequences are DFQATT and SNEGSKA (reference sequence). The CDR3 has 13 residues. V lost 3 bases to trimming and J lost 7 bases; unmatched junction nucleotides: 1. The CDR3 bases are TGCAGTGCTAGCGGACTAGCGGGAAATGAGCAGTTCTTC. Translated, it gives CSASGLAGNEQFF.